What follows describes a single T cell receptor beta chain. What this receptor recognizes is not known. Base qualities are not recorded, but no much larger clone differs from it by a single base. The library was made by the immunoSEQ multiplex PCR assay. RNA was extracted from all samples and reverse transcribed into cDNA, which served as template for TCR sequencing. First-strand cDNA was synthesized using SuperScript III with a 2:1 mix of oligo-dT and random hexamers. A synthetic immune receptor repertoire was used to gauge amplification bias, and whatever bias remained was removed computationally. Regarding the original processing steps: After raw reads were preprocessed to remove errors, the CDR3 was defined following IMGT conventions as running from the conserved cysteine to phenylalanine. To get clonality, Shannon entropy was normalized by log2 of the number of productive unique TCRs and the result was subtracted from 1. Whether each scalp clone was CD4 or CD8 was inferred by checking scalp TCRbeta sequences against the CD4 and CD8 repertoires from sorted blood. TCRdb provides this immuneACCESS table in a form limited to in-frame rearrangements. Some clones are lacking; in checked studies, under half of them reflect an unresolved V gene, and why the rest are absent is not known. The D gene and trimming were derived from the DNA, and the V and J assignments and clone size from that table. In all, the sample holds about 180,000 clones, and approximately 50% of those were seen once. About 9.4% of the sample is taken by the ten largest.

This record comes from a study of CD8+ T cells in alopecia areata (dated by TCRdb to 2016 to 2019). In terms of the full investigation: The treated patients, all with moderate-to-severe alopecia areata, were enrolled in an open-label pilot trial of oral tofacitinib given at 5 to 10 mg twice daily. Tofacitinib was administered for 6 to 18 months, and 6 months of follow-up off drug were then conducted to assess delayed response and recurrence. The SALT score, which quantifies the percentage of affected scalp surface area, was used to measure disease severity in treated patients. The study used high-throughput TCRbeta sequencing to examine T cell clonal expansion in alopecia areata, in both the C3H/HeJ mouse model and human patients. Scalp tissue and sorted CD4+ and CD8+ peripheral blood T cells from patchy and totalis/universalis alopecia areata patients and from healthy controls were covered by human TCRbeta sequencing. Biopsies were taken from tofacitinib-treated patients at baseline and at 4 and 24 weeks of treatment, and a later scalp biopsy was taken in several of the tofacitinib-treated patients. Clonality in the scalp was compared among normal scalp (n=4), patchy alopecia areata scalp (n=8), and alopecia totalis/universalis scalp (n=8). RNA came from the PAXgene miRNA kit for fixed scalp, the miRNeasy kit for PBMCs, and the RNeasy kit for mouse skin. TCRbeta CDR3 regions were amplified by immunoSEQ multiplex PCR with 35 Vbeta forward and 13 Jbeta reverse primers.

What the work shows at the level of the full study, not this receptor alone: During tofacitinib treatment, many expanded lesional clones remained in scalp and blood, and this persistence may partly explain relapse after treatment is stopped. Unlike mouse skin, where gammadelta T cells dominate, normal human skin contains resident alphabeta T cells that get sequenced too, which complicates analysis of the scalp TCR repertoire. Compared with mice, TCR sequences shared between patients were less clear, possibly partly because of HLA diversity across the patient population. Tofacitinib significantly lowered scalp clonality and the number of expanded CD8+ clones among the top 100 scalp clones. Compared with normal scalp, lesional scalp had higher clonality and more expanded CD8+ clones, particularly in alopecia totalis/universalis, a pattern that suggests antigenic drive. Because the treated cohort was small and had just a single nonresponder, larger studies are needed to establish links between baseline CD8+ expansion and response.

The treatment or condition label corresponds to: oral pan-JAK inhibitor, 5-10 mg twice daily. From alopecia areata patients, peripheral blood was collected along with lesional scalp punch biopsies. PBMCs were separated by density centrifugation and stained for CD3, CD4 and CD8, after which CD4+ and CD8+ T cells were sorted on a FACSAria. From the germline V gene (reference sequence), CDR1 is GTSNPN and CDR2 is SVGIG. V loses 0 bases, J loses 3 bases, and the germline ends lie 11 bases apart. The CDR3 runs 15 residues from the cysteine to the phenylalanine. Solely the CDR3 DNA is kept, with 45 bases framed from the first base.

Here the sequenced sample was CD8+ T cells sorted from blood, taken at approximately week 51, from a patient treated with tofacitinib. This receptor chain uses TRBV30 and TRBJ2-2; the D gene is not confidently resolved. The clonotype comes from a human donor with alopecia areata. CDR3 loop: CAWSVVEIYTGELFF. In nucleotides, the sequence is TGTGCCTGGAGTGTTGTGGAGATTTACACCGGGGAGCTGTTTTTT.